The next 32 T cell receptor beta chains were all read from a single sample in a study of T cell responses to AZD1222 COVID-19 vaccine. The repertoire was sequenced with immunoSEQ multiplex PCR; TCRdb's copy has only in-frame clones and lacks some. The repertoire holds some 150,000 clones, with 70% to 90% as singletons. This sample comprised peripheral blood, obtained 28 days after the second AZD1222 dose. All receptors derive from an adult who received the AZD1222 COVID-19 vaccine.

The V and J genes are TRBV5-8 and TRBJ2-1, with 7 bases aligning to TRBD2. V shed 2 bases and J 0 bases; nucleotides not matched to a gene: 8. From germline, CDR1 is SGHTS and CDR2 YDEGEE. The CDR3 is 17 amino acids. CDR3 nucleotide sequence: TGTGCCAGCAGCTTAAGTAGCGGGCCTTACTCCTACAATGAGCAGTTCTTC. It specifies CASSLSSGPYSYNEQFF.

The chain carries TRBV28 and TRBJ1-2; D not resolved. Germline assignment: CDR1 MDHEN and CDR2 SYDVKM. The CDR3 consists of 16 residues. Trimming stripped 2 bases from V and 1 base from J, with 14 bases between. CDR3 coding DNA: TGTGCCAGCAGTTTACGCCAGTTTCGAGGTAACTATGGCTACACCTTC. This encodes CASSLRQFRGNYGYTF.

In this sample, this clone turned up a few times. The V call is TRBV19, the J call TRBJ2-3, with 13 bases matching TRBD2. The junction had 15 bases not matched to a gene; V was cut back by 9 bases and J by 6 bases. CDR1 and CDR2 from the germline V gene are LNHDA and SQIVND (reference sequence). This CDR3 region has 17 residues. The CDR3: CASSGLGLAGVGDTQYF. In DNA form, the CDR3 reads TGTGCCAGCAGTGGGTTAGGACTAGCGGGGGTAGGGGATACGCAGTATTTT.

V usage is TRBV11-3 and J usage is TRBJ1-1; D not resolved. The germline V and J ends were trimmed by 1 base and 1 base, with 4 bases remaining between them. Germline V CDR1 and CDR2: SGHNT, YENEEA. This CDR3 contains 13 residues. The CDR3: CASSLGQNTEAFF. CDR3 nucleotides: TGTGCCAGCAGCTTAGGACAGAACACTGAAGCTTTCTTT.

The chain joins TRBV18 to TRBJ2-7; 10 bases fit TRBD1. The germline V gene has CDR1 KGHSH and CDR2 LQKENI. Losses at the gene ends were 2 bases for V and 4 bases for J; bases not matched to a gene: 5. This CDR3 is built from 15 residues. In nucleotides, the CDR3 is TGTGCCAGCTCACCAGGAATGGGACAGGGGTACGAGCAGTACTTC. The encoded protein is CASSPGMGQGYEQYF.

V and J are TRBV7-9 and TRBJ2-3; no firm D call. This CDR3 spans 14 amino acids. Germline CDR1 is SEHNR and CDR2 is FQNEAQ (reference sequence). V was shortened by 1 base and J by 6 bases, with 11 bases between the two germline ends. This CDR3 is CASSLEGLGDTQYF. Here the CDR3 DNA reads TGTGCCAGCAGCTTAGAGGGCCTGGGGGATACGCAGTATTTT.

The J gene is TRBJ2-3, the V gene TRBV5-1; D not resolved. The V gene lost 1 base and the J gene lost 3 bases, with 12 bases spanning the gap. The CDR3 is 15 amino acids. CDR1 is SGHRS, CDR2 YFSETQ, per germline. The CDR3 region has the DNA TGCGCCAGCAGCTTGCCGGGCTCCGTAACAGATACGCAGTATTTT. Amino acids: CASSLPGSVTDTQYF.

The V gene is TRBV10-3, the J gene TRBJ2-3, with 12 bases aligning to TRBD2. The CDR3 totals 20 residues. Per the germline V gene, CDR1 is ENHRY and CDR2 is SYGVKD. With V trimmed by 8 bases and J by 6 bases, 24 bases remained unmatched. The CDR3 protein is CAIPAVGQGHSSGRGDTQYF. CDR3 DNA: TGTGCCATCCCGGCGGTGGGGCAGGGCCACTCTAGCGGGAGGGGGGATACGCAGTATTTT.

The rearrangement links TRBV3-1 (or the pseudogene TRBV3-2) to TRBJ1-5, with D unresolved. This CDR3 region has 14 residues. Trimming shortened V by 4 bases and J by 5 bases, and 12 bases separated the two germline ends. Germline CDR1 LGHDT, CDR2 YNNKEL (reference sequence). The CDR3 nucleotides read TGTGCCAGCAGCCCTGAGACGGACCATCAGCCCCAGCATTTT. It translates to CASSPETDHQPQHF.

V gene TRBV11-2 combines with J gene TRBJ2-7; D ambiguous. The CDR3 length is 12 residues. In germline, CDR1 is SGHAT, CDR2 FQNNGV. V was cut by 0 bases and J by 6 bases, with 6 bases left in between. CDR3 nucleotides: TGTGCCAGCAGCTTAGATCTCGGCGAGCAGTACTTC. It encodes CASSLDLGEQYF.

The chain combines TRBV2 with TRBJ1-4; D may be TRBD1 (5 bases). Between the trimmed V and J ends, which lost 2 bases and 8 bases, there was a span of 12 bases. The CDR3 contains 14 residues. Per the germline V gene, CDR1 is SNHLY and CDR2 is FYNNEI. In DNA, the CDR3 is TGTGCCAGCAGTGAAATGGCAGGGTTCGAAAAACTGTTTTTT. It codes for CASSEMAGFEKLFF. The full variable domain, with the rest looked up from reference TRBV2 and TRBJ1-4, is EPEVTQTPSHQVTQMGQEVILRCVPISNHLYFYWYRQILGQKVEFLVSFYNNEISEKSEIFDDQFSVERPDGSNFTLKIRSTKLEDSAMYFCASSEMAGFEKLFFGSGTQLSVL.

This clone was observed a single time. V gene TRBV2 combines with J gene TRBJ1-5, with TRBD1 as a possible D gene (5 bases). Per germline, CDR1 SNHLY and CDR2 FYNNEI. This CDR3 contains 13 residues. The V gene lost 7 bases and the J gene lost 9 bases, with 16 bases spanning the gap. The CDR3 region has the DNA TGTGCCAGCACCCAGCGGGGGGGTTCGCCCCAGCATTTT. This gives the protein CASTQRGGSPQHF.

CDR3 loop: CASSLRPGGGYTF. DNA for the CDR3: TGTGCCAGCAGTTTACGGCCCGGCGGTGGCTACACCTTC. V is TRBV28 and J is TRBJ1-2, with D uncertain. Deletions cut 2 bases from V and 7 bases from J, with 11 bases between. CDR3 length equals 13 residues. Germline CDR1 reads MDHEN; CDR2 reads SYDVKM.

This chain connects TRBV21-1 to TRBJ2-1; the D call TRBD2 from the table was never checked on the DNA. TRBV21-1 represents a pseudogene. The CDR3 runs 13 residues. Here the CDR3 reads CASSNRRPHEQFF. The CDR3, as DNA: TGTGCCAGCAGCAACAGGAGGCCACATGAGCAGTTCTTC.

The chain links TRBV5-4 to TRBJ2-7, with TRBD2 as a possible D gene (5 bases). The germline gives CDR1 SGHNT, CDR2 YYREEE (reference sequence). Trimming removed 0 bases from V and 9 bases from J, with 16 bases in between. There are 14 residues in the CDR3. CDR3 coding DNA: TGTGCCAGCAGCTTGGGGCCCCAGGTGGGAGCGCAGTACTTC. As protein: CASSLGPQVGAQYF.

The rearrangement uses TRBV11-2 and TRBJ1-2; D is possibly TRBD1 (5 bases). V was pared by 8 bases and J by 3 bases, with 13 bases between. Germline V gene data show CDR1 as SGHAT and CDR2 as FQNNGV. The CDR3 covers 13 residues. The CDR3 DNA sequence: TGTGCCAGCGCCCCGGGGGTGGACTATGGCTACACCTTC. Translated, it gives CASAPGVDYGYTF.

This clone appeared a few times. The chain employs TRBV7-7 and TRBJ2-5; D call uncertain. Germline V gene data show CDR1 as SSHAT and CDR2 as FNYEAQ (reference sequence). V was cut by 5 bases and J by 5 bases, with 12 bases left in between. CDR3 length: 13 amino acids. The CDR3 spells CASSLGWLETQYF. CDR3 nucleotides: TGTGCCAGCAGCCTAGGATGGCTCGAGACCCAGTACTTC.

The chain couples TRBV5-5 to TRBJ2-7, with 7 bases lining up with TRBD1. The junction had 13 bases not matched to a gene; V was cut back by 4 bases and J by 3 bases. This CDR3 region has 16 residues. Germline CDR1 reads SGHKS; CDR2 reads YYEKEE (reference sequence). The CDR3 DNA is TGTGCCAGCAGCCCCGACAGGGCTACCTTGTTCTACGAGCAGTACTTC. It encodes CASSPDRATLFYEQYF.

V usage is TRBV10-3 and J usage is TRBJ2-1; no clear D. The V end was cut by 3 bases, the J end by 7 bases, with 19 bases between. Germline V lookup: CDR1 ENHRY, CDR2 SYGVKD. The CDR3 runs to 16 residues. The chain's CDR3 is CAISEFGHHPGNEQFF. The CDR3 DNA is TGTGCCATCAGTGAATTTGGGCACCACCCCGGGAATGAGCAGTTCTTC.

This chain links TRBV6-5 with TRBJ1-4; D remains ambiguous. The CDR3 consists of 14 residues. Trimming stripped 5 bases from V and 5 bases from J, with 12 bases between. Per germline, CDR1 MNHEY and CDR2 SVGAGI. The CDR3 sequence: CASSHGVSNEKLFF. The CDR3 DNA sequence: TGTGCCAGCAGTCACGGGGTCAGCAATGAAAAACTGTTTTTT.

This clone has more than one count but fewer than ten. This CDR3 reads CASSPGTGFQPQHF. CDR3 sequence (DNA): TGTGCCAGCAGTCCTGGGACGGGATTCCAGCCCCAGCATTTT. This chain uses TRBV25-1 with TRBJ1-5; possible D gene TRBD1, 5 bases. The germline V gene has CDR1 MGHDK and CDR2 SYGVNS. The CDR3 loop spans 14 amino acids. The V end lost 5 bases, the J end lost 7 bases, and 15 bases lay between the germline ends.

The rearrangement links TRBV6-5 to TRBJ2-3, with D hard to call. CDR1 is MNHEY and CDR2 is SVGAGI in the germline V gene. This CDR3 comprises 11 residues. Trimming removed 7 bases at V and 6 bases at J, with 8 bases between. CDR3 nucleotide sequence: TGTGCCAGCACAGAGTTTGATACGCAGTATTTT. Its protein is CASTEFDTQYF.

The chain has TRBV5-4 and TRBJ2-1; TRBD2 matches 11 bases. The CDR3 is made up of 16 amino acids. V dropped 0 bases and J dropped 5; count of bases not matched to a gene: 4. Germline CDR1 reads SGHNT; CDR2 reads YYREEE (reference sequence). The CDR3 coding sequence is TGTGCCAGCAGCTTGGGATTAGCGGGAGGGGACAATGAGCAGTTCTTC. This encodes CASSLGLAGGDNEQFF. Combining the CDR3 with reference TRBV5-4 and TRBJ2-1 gives the whole variable domain ETGVTQSPTHLIKTRGQQVTLRCSSQSGHNTVSWYQQALGQGPQFIFQYYREEENGRGNFPPRFSGLQFPNYSSELNVNALELDDSALYLCASSLGLAGGDNEQFFGPGTRLTVL.

This clone was seen a handful of times. The chain couples TRBV2 to TRBJ1-2; D ambiguous. Trimming cost V 6 bases and J 4 bases, with 18 bases left between them. Per germline, CDR1 SNHLY and CDR2 FYNNEI. The CDR3 covers 15 residues. In DNA form, the CDR3 reads TGTGCCAGCAGGTTAACCACGTCAAGCTTCTATGGCTACACCTTC. This sequence encodes CASRLTTSSFYGYTF.

This chain connects TRBV5-1 to TRBJ1-4, with D possibly matching TRBD1 (5 bases). Germline V gene sequence: CDR1 SGHRS, CDR2 YFSETQ. This CDR3 has 15 amino acids. Trimming left V 4 bases short and J 0 bases short, with 10 bases between. CDR3 sequence (DNA): TGCGCCAGCAGCGGGGACGGTTCAACTAATGAAAAACTGTTTTTT. It yields the protein CASSGDGSTNEKLFF.

The rearrangement uses TRBV28 and TRBJ1-2; unclear D gene. Trimming stripped 8 bases from V and 8 bases from J, with 12 bases between. The CDR3 covers 11 residues. Germline lookup yields CDR1 MDHEN and CDR2 SYDVKM. The CDR3 region is CASGHESGYTF. The DNA of the CDR3 is TGTGCCAGCGGCCATGAATCGGGCTACACCTTC.

A single count supports this clone. V is TRBV27 and J is TRBJ2-7; the D is unclear. The CDR3 has 14 amino acids. Trimming took 2 bases from V and 2 from J, leaving 10 bases between them. Germline V gene lookup returns CDR1 MNHEY and CDR2 SMNVEV (reference sequence). The CDR3 DNA reads as TGTGCCAGCAGTTTAAAGGATCTTACCTACGAGCAGTACTTC. This translates into CASSLKDLTYEQYF.

The chain combines TRBV15 with TRBJ2-2; 9 bases line up with TRBD2. The CDR3 sequence is 19 residues long. Germline-derived CDR1 and CDR2 are LNHNV and YYDKDF (reference sequence). J gave up 7 bases and V 8 bases, and 23 bases lay outside the gene matches. CDR3 amino acids: CATGSSGIPLTRAVGELFF. For the CDR3, the DNA is TGTGCCACCGGGTCTAGCGGGATCCCGCTAACTAGAGCCGTCGGGGAGCTGTTTTTT.

This clone appeared once. The V call is TRBV12-3 or TRBV12-4, the J call TRBJ2-1; D is unclear. With 5 bases removed from V and 3 bases from J, the gap between germline ends came to 5 bases. The CDR3 is 12 amino acids. CDR3 amino acids: CASSPGYNEQFF. CDR3 coding DNA: TGTGCCAGCAGTCCGGGCTACAATGAGCAGTTCTTC.

The rearrangement links TRBV27 to TRBJ2-2, with D maybe TRBD1 (5 bases). Germline V gene sequence: CDR1 MNHEY, CDR2 SMNVEV (reference sequence). The CDR3 has 16 residues. Trimming took 2 bases from V and 5 from J, leaving 15 bases between them. The chain's CDR3 is CASSLGWQGRTGELFF. Written as DNA, the CDR3 is TGTGCCAGCAGTTTAGGATGGCAGGGAAGGACCGGGGAGCTGTTTTTT.

The chain recombines TRBV5-4 with TRBJ1-4, with 11 bases aligning to TRBD1. Germline V CDR1 and CDR2: SGHNT, YYREEE (reference sequence). The CDR3 is 16 residues long. V dropped 4 bases and J dropped 4; count of bases not matched to a gene: 6. CDR3 residues: CASSLRDRGINEKLFF. The CDR3 DNA is TGTGCCAGCAGCCTCCGGGACAGGGGGATTAATGAAAAACTGTTTTTT.

This chain connects TRBV7-2 to TRBJ2-2, with 13 nucleotides matching TRBD2. This CDR3 has 13 amino acids. Germline V CDR1 and CDR2: SGHTA, FQGNSA. Trimming took 3 bases from V and 11 from J; bases not matched to a gene: 0. The DNA of the CDR3 is TGTGCCAGCAGCTTGGGACTAGCGGGAGAGCTGTTTTTT. This gives the protein CASSLGLAGELFF.